This record looks at one T cell receptor (beta chain) sequence and its context. Its antigen is unidentified. The ends were cut back, 0 bases at V and 7 bases at J, with 13 bases in the middle. The CDR3 has 14 amino acids. CDR1 SGHRS and CDR2 YFSETQ come from the germline V gene. The protocol was immunoSEQ multiplex PCR, while the TCRdb copy is restricted to in-frame clones and leaves out a portion. The sample shows some 70,000 clones, 70% to 85% of them seen only once. The data originate from a study of radiotherapy plus CTLA-4 blockade in lung cancer. The study, taken as a whole, reports: Reportedly, early blood T cell clone dynamics best predicted response, with interferon-beta.

This sample comprised peripheral blood, obtained from a patient treated with radiotherapy plus ipilimumab. The chain couples TRBV5-1 to TRBJ1-1; D is undetermined. This clonotype was sampled from a human donor with non-small cell lung cancer who had a complete response to radiotherapy plus ipilimumab. CDR3 in amino acids: CASSLAGEAGEAFF. The CDR3 region has the DNA TGCGCCAGCAGCTTGGCCGGGGAGGCGGGTGAAGCTTTCTTT.